This is a list of T cell receptor beta chains from one sample in a study of vaccination effects on CD4 cells after COVID-19. These receptors lack a known antigen. Generated by immunoSEQ multiplex PCR, the TCRdb table keeps only in-frame clones and is missing some. The table has roughly 63,000 clones, 78% seen once. The starting material was CD4+ T cells from PBMCs cultured with HCoV-OC43 spike peptides, obtained after COVID-19 vaccination. Receptors originate from a human donor who received a COVID-19 vaccine. Both conserved end residues are part of each CDR3. The order of the fields is J gene, CDR3 length, V gene, CDR3 protein.

j_call: TRBJ1-1
cdr3_length: 14
v_call: TRBV6-5
cdr3_aa: CASKAEGVGTEAFF

j_call: TRBJ1-2
cdr3_length: 15
v_call: TRBV5-1
cdr3_aa: CASRYQENPFYGYTF

j_call: TRBJ2-5
cdr3_length: 14
v_call: TRBV11-2
cdr3_aa: CASSPTGGEETQYF

j_call: TRBJ2-6
cdr3_length: 17
v_call: TRBV19
cdr3_aa: CASSQGQGTEGANVLTF

j_call: TRBJ2-6
cdr3_length: 12
v_call: TRBV12-3/TRBV12-4
cdr3_aa: CASSFLGQGPAF

j_call: TRBJ1-4
cdr3_length: 15
v_call: TRBV14
cdr3_aa: CASSQVRPTNEKLFF

j_call: TRBJ1-2
cdr3_length: 14
v_call: TRBV7-9
cdr3_aa: CASSRKDPNYGYTF

j_call: TRBJ2-2
cdr3_length: 15
v_call: TRBV6-6
cdr3_aa: CASRPGTGNTGELFF

j_call: TRBJ1-5
cdr3_length: 13
v_call: TRBV29-1
cdr3_aa: CSVPPVPGQPQHF

j_call: TRBJ1-6
cdr3_length: 14
v_call: TRBV5-1
cdr3_aa: CASSLLQTNSPLHF

j_call: TRBJ1-3
cdr3_length: 14
v_call: TRBV3-1/TRBV3-2
cdr3_aa: CASSRASAGNTIYF

j_call: TRBJ1-1
cdr3_length: 15
v_call: TRBV6-6
cdr3_aa: CASSVGQGIDTEAFF

j_call: TRBJ2-2
cdr3_length: 17
v_call: TRBV19
cdr3_aa: CASSIIGLHRNTGELFF